This T cell receptor beta chain was captured by sequencing in a study of T cells in Graves' hyperthyroidism and ophthalmopathy. Broader study findings: Most expanded thyroid clonotypes above 0.001 also appeared in blood.

Germline-derived CDR1 and CDR2 are SNHLY and FYNNEI. With V trimmed by 4 bases and J by 8 bases, 1 base remained unmatched. The CDR3 is 12 residues long. 10 ml of fresh peripheral blood supplied the PBMCs. Amplification targeted TCR beta CDR3 regions from RNA transcripts. TCR CDR3 regions were first amplified by RT-PCR with HTBI primers. From the multiplex PCR reads, TCRdb called clonotypes with MiXCR, one entry per CDR3 protein. The sample contains a few hundred thousand distinct CDR3 sequences, 15% to 17% of which appear only once. As to this clonotype: Its target is unknown.

Specimen: blood. This clonotype originated in a woman in her twenties or thirties with Graves' hyperthyroidism. The chain joins TRBV2 to TRBJ1-4, with TRBD1 matching 7 bases. The CDR3: CASSAQGEKLFF. CDR3 coding DNA: TGTGCCAGCAGTGCACAGGGGGAAAAACTGTTTTTT.